These 22 T cell receptor beta chains share one sample of origin, sequenced in a study of CD8+ T cells in alopecia areata. Investigators isolated RNA and reverse transcribed it into cDNA to act as the sequencing template. Sequencing was performed with immunoSEQ multiplex PCR; in TCRdb, only in-frame clones are kept and a portion is missing. Of fewer than 250,000 clones listed, roughly three fifths are singletons. Regarding treatment: oral pan-JAK inhibitor, 5-10 mg twice daily. Material: CD4+ T cells sorted from blood, obtained at week 4, from a patient treated with tofacitinib. The receptors stem from a human donor with alopecia areata.

DNA for the CDR3: TGCAGCGTTGCTCTAGCGGTCGAGCAGTACTTC. This sequence encodes CSVALAVEQYF. The chain carries TRBV29-1 and TRBJ2-7, with 7 bases identical to TRBD2. Germline V gene sequence: CDR1 SQVTM, CDR2 ANQGSEA. The CDR3 is 11 amino acids. Losses at the gene ends were 4 bases for V and 6 bases for J; bases not matched to a gene: 3.

V usage is TRBV5-1 and J usage is TRBJ2-1; no definite D call. The V gene lost 2 bases and the J gene lost 8 bases, with 8 bases spanning the gap. CDR1 is SGHRS and CDR2 is YFSETQ in the germline V gene. CDR3 size: 12 residues. In DNA form, the CDR3 reads TGCGCCAGCAGCTTTTCCCGACATGAGCAGTTCTTC. Translation: CASSFSRHEQFF.

The V gene is TRBV7-2, the J gene TRBJ2-7, with TRBD1 identical over 8 bases. The CDR3 extends over 14 amino acids. The V and J ends lost 3 bases and 6 bases, in that order; junction bases with no gene match: 7. Germline CDR1 SGHTA, CDR2 FQGNSA. The DNA of the CDR3 is TGTGCCAGCAGCTTCGGAACTGGACAGGGCGAGCAGTACTTC. Amino acids: CASSFGTGQGEQYF.

The genes are TRBV10-3 and TRBJ2-2; 9 positions match TRBD2. Germline lookup yields CDR1 ENHRY and CDR2 SYGVKD. The CDR3 runs to 17 residues. V shed 4 bases, J shed 0 bases, and the junction held 6 bases outside the gene matches. In nucleotides, the CDR3 is TGTGCCATCAGTGGAAGACTAGCGGCAGCGAACACCGGGGAGCTGTTTTTT. Amino acids: CAISGRLAAANTGELFF.

This clone occurred a few times. The J gene is TRBJ2-7, the V gene TRBV27; 10 positions match TRBD2. The V gene end was trimmed by 2 bases and the J gene end by 2 bases; junction bases not matched to a gene: 0. The CDR3 contains 14 residues. Per the germline V gene, CDR1 is MNHEY and CDR2 is SMNVEV (reference sequence). The CDR3 here is CASSLTSGAYEQYF. In DNA form, the CDR3 reads TGTGCCAGCAGTTTAACTAGCGGGGCCTACGAGCAGTACTTC.

This clone was seen just once. In DNA, the CDR3 is TGTGCCAGCAGCTTAGGGACTAGCGGAGCTACCTACGAGCAGTACTTC. Translation gives CASSLGTSGATYEQYF. The rearrangement links TRBV7-6 to TRBJ2-7, with 10 nucleotides matching TRBD2. J was trimmed by 2 bases and V by 1 base; bases with no gene match: 5. The CDR3 is 16 residues long. CDR1 is SGHVS, CDR2 FNYEAQ, per germline.

V and J are TRBV15 and TRBJ2-2; D is possibly TRBD2 (5 bases). Germline values: CDR1 LNHNV, CDR2 YYDKDF (reference sequence). V was trimmed by 2 bases and J by 6 bases, leaving 7 bases between them. There are 13 residues in the CDR3. CDR3 DNA sequence: TGTGCCACCAGCAGACGGGATGCCGGGGAGCTGTTTTTT. Its protein product is CATSRRDAGELFF. Full variable domain (remainder filled in from reference TRBV15 and TRBJ2-2): DAMVIQNPRYQVTQFGKPVTLSCSQTLNHNVMYWYQQKSSQAPKLLFHYYDKDFNNEADTPDNFQSRRPNTSFCFLDIRSPGLGDTAMYLCATSRRDAGELFFGEGSRLTVL.

This clone was counted a single time. The chain has TRBV5-1 and TRBJ1-3; unclear D gene. The germline V gene encodes CDR1 SGHRS and CDR2 YFSETQ. The CDR3 spans 15 residues. The V end was cut by 0 bases, the J end by 4 bases, with 11 bases between. CDR3 nucleotide sequence: TGCGCCAGCAGCTTGGTGGTGGGTCCAGGAAACACCATATATTTT. Translation: CASSLVVGPGNTIYF.

V and J are TRBV15 and TRBJ2-7; no definite D call. The CDR3 runs 12 residues. V was pared by 0 bases and J by 4 bases, with 4 bases between. The germline V gene encodes CDR1 LNHNV and CDR2 YYDKDF (reference sequence). CDR3 residues: CATSREGYEQYF. The CDR3, as DNA: TGTGCCACCAGCAGAGAGGGGTACGAGCAGTACTTC.

This chain connects TRBV30 to TRBJ2-7; D gene ambiguous. The CDR3 totals 13 residues. V lost 8 bases and J 0 bases, leaving 14 bases between the germline ends. The germline V gene has CDR1 GTSNPN and CDR2 SVGIG (reference sequence). The CDR3 loop reads CARPTGPSYEQYF. CDR3 in DNA: TGTGCCCGACCCACCGGGCCCTCCTACGAGCAGTACTTC.

This chain joins TRBV2 and TRBJ2-5; 7 bases are a match to TRBD1. J was trimmed by 4 bases and V by 6 bases; bases with no gene match: 11. Per the germline V gene, CDR1 is SNHLY and CDR2 is FYNNEI. The CDR3 has 15 residues. CDR3 sequence reads: CASRDGTAWGETQYF. The CDR3 region has the DNA TGTGCCAGCAGAGACGGGACAGCCTGGGGAGAGACCCAGTACTTC.

This clone was counted a few times. The CDR3 bases are TGTGCCAGTAGTTCACTGGACTCGGCGAAAAACATTCAGTACTTC. Protein sequence: CASSSLDSAKNIQYF. The genes are TRBV19 and TRBJ2-4, with D possibly matching TRBD2 (5 bases). V was clipped by 5 bases and J by 4 bases, with 15 bases between them. This CDR3 spans 15 amino acids. Germline-derived CDR1 and CDR2 are LNHDA and SQIVND (reference sequence). The full variable domain, rest sourced from reference TRBV19 and TRBJ2-4, is DGGITQSPKYLFRKEGQNVTLSCEQNLNHDAMYWYRQDPGQGLRLIYYSQIVNDFQKGDIAEGYSVSREKKESFPLTVTSAQKNPTAFYLCASSSLDSAKNIQYFGAGTRLSVL.

The chain recombines TRBV5-1 with TRBJ2-5; TRBD2 might be the D (6 bases). Deletions cut 0 bases from V and 10 bases from J, with 16 bases between. CDR3 length equals 14 residues. Germline CDR1 and CDR2: SGHRS and YFSETQ. The CDR3 loop is CASSLEPTGGDQYF. CDR3 DNA: TGCGCCAGCAGCTTGGAGCCAACCGGAGGGGACCAGTACTTC.

The chain recombines TRBV29-1 with TRBJ2-3, with D uncertain. Germline CDR1 SQVTM, CDR2 ANQGSEA. The ends were cut back, 5 bases at V and 2 bases at J, with 11 bases in the middle. This CDR3 comprises 13 residues. The chain's CDR3 is CSVSGRLTDTQYF. The CDR3 DNA is TGCAGCGTTTCTGGCCGTCTCACAGATACGCAGTATTTT.

This chain links TRBV7-2 with TRBJ2-3; D perhaps matches TRBD2 (6 bases). The V gene's germline CDR1 is SGHTA and CDR2 FQGNSA. Trimming cost V 5 bases and J 5 bases, with 20 bases left between them. CDR3 length equals 16 residues. CDR3 loop: CASSRSGTAGGDTQYF. The CDR3 DNA reads as TGTGCCAGCAGCCGTAGCGGAACGGCCGGGGGAGATACGCAGTATTTT.

This chain links TRBV27 with TRBJ2-1; 8 bases fit TRBD2. CDR3 length: 13 amino acids. The ends lost 10 bases at V and 3 bases at J; junction bases unmatched: 5. Germline loops: CDR1 MNHEY, CDR2 SMNVEV (reference sequence). The CDR3 reads CAKERGIYNEQFF. CDR3 sequence (DNA): TGTGCCAAGGAGCGGGGGATCTACAATGAGCAGTTCTTC.

For this clone: Other nucleotide sequences in the sample specify the same CDR3. This chain connects TRBV4-2 to TRBJ2-7, with 9 bases matching TRBD1. The J segment lost 10 bases and the V segment lost 2 bases, leaving 9 bases of the junction unmatched. The CDR3 loop spans 14 amino acids. Germline loops: CDR1 LGHNA, CDR2 YNFKEQ. This CDR3 is CASSQRTGEREQYF. DNA for the CDR3: TGTGCCAGCAGCCAAAGGACAGGGGAGCGGGAACAGTACTTC.

This chain joins TRBV2 and TRBJ2-3; D not certain. CDR1 is SNHLY and CDR2 is FYNNEI in the germline V gene. The CDR3 is 11 amino acids. With 6 bases removed from V and 3 bases from J, the gap between germline ends came to 4 bases. Here the CDR3 reads CASSLTDTQYF. CDR3 in DNA: TGTGCCAGCAGCTTAACAGATACGCAGTATTTT.

This chain uses TRBV7-2 with TRBJ2-3; no firm D call. Trimming stripped 6 bases from V and 6 bases from J, with 13 bases between. Germline V gene data show CDR1 as SGHTA and CDR2 as FQGNSA. This CDR3 is built from 13 residues. The CDR3 loop reads CASSLGASDTQYF. CDR3 DNA: TGTGCCAGCAGTCTCGGCGCGAGTGATACGCAGTATTTT. Combining the CDR3 with reference TRBV7-2 and TRBJ2-3 gives the whole variable domain GAGVSQSPSNKVTEKGKDVELRCDPISGHTALYWYRQSLGQGLEFLIYFQGNSAPDKSGLPSDRFSAERTGGSVSTLTIQRTQQEDSAVYLCASSLGASDTQYFGPGTRLTVL.

The V and J genes are TRBV6-1 and TRBJ2-5; no clear D. Between the trimmed V and J ends, which lost 8 bases and 4 bases, there was a span of 11 bases. CDR1 MNHNS and CDR2 SASEGT come from the germline V gene. This CDR3 has 12 residues. The CDR3 nucleotides read TGTGCCAGCGGTGGGCATGGAGAGACCCAGTACTTC. This sequence encodes CASGGHGETQYF.

This sequence joins TRBV2 and TRBJ1-1; D not resolved. V was pared by 5 bases and J by 3 bases, with 13 bases between. Per the germline V gene, CDR1 is SNHLY and CDR2 is FYNNEI. The CDR3 extends over 14 amino acids. The CDR3 DNA follows: TGTGCCAGCAGTCGACACGGCGAGGACACTGAAGCTTTCTTT. Amino acids: CASSRHGEDTEAFF.

This clone was seen a few times. The chain combines TRBV25-1 with TRBJ2-6; 10 positions match TRBD1. The germline CDR1 and CDR2 sequences are MGHDK and SYGVNS. This CDR3 comprises 16 residues. V shed 6 bases, J shed 2 bases, and the junction held 4 bases outside the gene matches. The CDR3 reads CASSRQGATGANVLTF. CDR3 sequence (DNA): TGTGCCAGCAGCAGACAGGGGGCTACTGGGGCCAACGTCCTGACTTTC.